This T cell receptor beta chain was sequenced during a study of graft-versus-host responses after intestinal transplantation. Study-level information: Isolated intestinal, liver-intestinal, or multivisceral transplants had been given to the recipients. Every recipient had anti-thymocyte globulin induction and 2 to 4 years of tacrolimus plus steroids.

Comment on this clone: Antigen specificity is unknown.

The method was immunoSEQ multiplex PCR; TCRdb's version includes in-frame clones alone and lacks a portion of them. The data contain roughly 120,000 clones, about 93% of them seen just once; the ten biggest clones take up around 0.12%. This sequence originates from a human donor who received an intestinal transplant. Sample: unstimulated CD4+ T cells sorted from spleen or lymph node cells, taken before intestinal transplant.

The CDR3 region is CASRPTGGNLDYEQYF. In DNA form, the CDR3 reads TGTGCCAGCAGACCGACAGGGGGAAATCTGGACTACGAGCAGTACTTC. This chain joins TRBV28 and TRBJ2-7; 9 nucleotides line up with TRBD1. This CDR3 comprises 16 residues. Trimming removed 6 bases from V and 3 bases from J; junction bases left unmatched: 12. Germline CDR1 and CDR2: MDHEN and SYDVKM.